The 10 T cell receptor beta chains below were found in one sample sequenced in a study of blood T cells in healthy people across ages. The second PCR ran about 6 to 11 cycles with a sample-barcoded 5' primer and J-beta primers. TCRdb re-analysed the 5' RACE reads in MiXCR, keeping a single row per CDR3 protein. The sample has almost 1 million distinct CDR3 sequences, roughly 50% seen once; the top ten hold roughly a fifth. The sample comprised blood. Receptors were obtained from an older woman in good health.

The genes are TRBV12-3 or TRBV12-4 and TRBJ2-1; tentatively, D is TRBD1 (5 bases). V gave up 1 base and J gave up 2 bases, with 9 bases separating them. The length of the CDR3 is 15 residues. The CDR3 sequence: CASSLVGHAYNEQFF. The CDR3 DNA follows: TGTGCCAGCAGTTTAGTCGGACACGCCTACAATGAGCAGTTCTTC.

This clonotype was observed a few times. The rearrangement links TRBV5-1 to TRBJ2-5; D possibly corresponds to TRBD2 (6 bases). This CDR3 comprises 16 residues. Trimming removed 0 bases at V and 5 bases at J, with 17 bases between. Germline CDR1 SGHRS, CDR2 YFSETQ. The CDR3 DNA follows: TGCGCCAGCAGCTTGGTGCCCATCCGGGGAGGCGAGACCCAGTACTTC. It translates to CASSLVPIRGGETQYF.

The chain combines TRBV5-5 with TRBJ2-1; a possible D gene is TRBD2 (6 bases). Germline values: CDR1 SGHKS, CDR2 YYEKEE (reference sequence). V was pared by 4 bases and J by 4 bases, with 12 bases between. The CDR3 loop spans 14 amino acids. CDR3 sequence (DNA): TGTGCCAGCAGCGTAAGGGACTGGTACAATGAGCAGTTCTTC. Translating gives CASSVRDWYNEQFF.

CDR3 amino acids: CASSEAFKDRHYEQYF. The CDR3 DNA sequence: TGTGCCAGCAGTGAAGCGTTTAAGGACAGACACTACGAGCAGTACTTC. The rearrangement uses TRBV2 and TRBJ2-7; tentatively, D is TRBD1 (6 bases). There are 16 residues in the CDR3. The germline V gene encodes CDR1 SNHLY and CDR2 FYNNEI. V was clipped by 0 bases and J by 3 bases, with 15 bases between them.

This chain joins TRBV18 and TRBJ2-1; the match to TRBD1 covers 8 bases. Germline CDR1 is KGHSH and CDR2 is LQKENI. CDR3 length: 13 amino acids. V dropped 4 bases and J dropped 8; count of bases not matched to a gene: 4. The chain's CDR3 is CASSRQGKDEQFF. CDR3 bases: TGTGCCAGCTCACGACAGGGGAAAGATGAGCAGTTCTTC.

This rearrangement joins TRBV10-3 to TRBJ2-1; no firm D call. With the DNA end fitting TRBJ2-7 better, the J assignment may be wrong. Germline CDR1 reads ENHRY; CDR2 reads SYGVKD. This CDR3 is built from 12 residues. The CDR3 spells CAISDEGIEQYF. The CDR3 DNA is TGTGCCATCAGTGATGAAGGGATTGAGCAGTACTTC.

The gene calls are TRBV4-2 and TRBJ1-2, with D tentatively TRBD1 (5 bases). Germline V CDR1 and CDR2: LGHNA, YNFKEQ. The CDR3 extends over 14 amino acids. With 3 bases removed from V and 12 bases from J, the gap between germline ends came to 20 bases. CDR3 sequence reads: CASSHGASAGGNTF. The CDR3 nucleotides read TGTGCCAGCAGCCATGGGGCTTCGGCGGGAGGAAACACCTTC.

DNA for the CDR3: TGTGCCAGCAGTAAAACAGGGGAGGCGGGTTCTGAAGCTTTCTTT. It translates to CASSKTGEAGSEAFF. This rearrangement joins TRBV6-5 to TRBJ1-1, with 7 nucleotides matching TRBD1. Unmatched junction bases numbered 12, after V lost 5 bases and J lost 6 bases. The CDR3 has 15 amino acids. Germline CDR1 is MNHEY and CDR2 is SVGAGI.

The CDR3 is CASSLTTSIGDTQYF. The CDR3 DNA reads as TGTGCCAGCAGCTTAACGACTAGCATTGGAGATACGCAGTATTTT. The chain couples TRBV7-3 to TRBJ2-3; TRBD2 aligns across 7 bases. V lost 0 bases to trimming and J lost 5 bases; unmatched junction nucleotides: 5. Germline lookup yields CDR1 SGHTA and CDR2 FQGTGA. The CDR3 totals 15 residues.

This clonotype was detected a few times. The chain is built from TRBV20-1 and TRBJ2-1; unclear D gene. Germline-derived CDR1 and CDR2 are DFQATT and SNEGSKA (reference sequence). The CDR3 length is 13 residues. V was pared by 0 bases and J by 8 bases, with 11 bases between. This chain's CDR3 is CSARDWVRDEQFF. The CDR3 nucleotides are TGCAGTGCTAGAGATTGGGTTAGAGATGAGCAGTTCTTC.